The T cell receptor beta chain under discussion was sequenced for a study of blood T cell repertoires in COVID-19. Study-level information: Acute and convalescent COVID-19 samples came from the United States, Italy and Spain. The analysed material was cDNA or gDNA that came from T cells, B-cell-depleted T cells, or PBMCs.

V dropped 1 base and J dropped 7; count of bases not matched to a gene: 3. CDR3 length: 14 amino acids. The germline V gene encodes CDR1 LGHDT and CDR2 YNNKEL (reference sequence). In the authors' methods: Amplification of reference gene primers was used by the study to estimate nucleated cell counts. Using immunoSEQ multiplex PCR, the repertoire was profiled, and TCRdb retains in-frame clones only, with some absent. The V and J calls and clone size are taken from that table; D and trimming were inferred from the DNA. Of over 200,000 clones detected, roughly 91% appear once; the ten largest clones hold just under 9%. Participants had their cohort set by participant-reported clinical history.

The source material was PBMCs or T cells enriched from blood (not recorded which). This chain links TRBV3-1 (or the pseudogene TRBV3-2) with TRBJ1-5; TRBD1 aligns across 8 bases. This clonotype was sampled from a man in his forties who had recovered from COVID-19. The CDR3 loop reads CASSQGQGRQPQHF. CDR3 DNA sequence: TGTGCCAGCAGCCAAGGACAGGGGCGACAGCCCCAGCATTTT.